These 16 T cell receptor beta chains share one sample of origin, sequenced in a study of T cells after yellow fever vaccination. From the 5' RACE reads, TCRdb called clonotypes with MiXCR, one entry per CDR3 protein. The table has roughly 330,000 distinct CDR3 sequences, roughly 6.8% seen once. Sequences were derived from PBMCs, sampled roughly 47 days after the first yellow fever vaccination. Receptors were obtained from a man between 18 and 29 years old who received the YFV17D yellow fever vaccine.

This clonotype was counted only a few times. The rearrangement links TRBV6-2 or TRBV6-3 to TRBJ2-7; 8 bases fit TRBD2. Germline-derived CDR1 and CDR2 are MNHEY and SVGEGT. The CDR3 covers 15 residues. J lost 0 bases, V lost 1 base, and 2 bases had no gene match. CDR3 DNA sequence: TGTGCCAGCAGTTACTTACGGGGGGGCTCCTACGAGCAGTACTTC. Its protein is CASSYLRGGSYEQYF.

The table lists this clonotype with many counts. The rearrangement uses TRBV14 and TRBJ2-5; D remains ambiguous. The CDR3 runs to 14 residues. Germline values: CDR1 SGHDN, CDR2 FVKESK. Trimming took off 6 bases at V and 2 bases at J, with 13 bases between the two ends. CDR3: CASSKKGRQETQYF. The CDR3 coding sequence is TGTGCCAGCAGTAAGAAAGGACGACAAGAGACCCAGTACTTC.

The chain links TRBV4-2 to TRBJ1-1, with 7 bases identical to TRBD1. This CDR3 has 14 residues. Per germline, CDR1 LGHNA and CDR2 YNFKEQ. The V segment lost 1 base and the J segment 8 bases; nucleotides outside the gene matches: 7. CDR3 sequence reads: CASSQGGTEGEAFF. For the CDR3, the DNA is TGTGCCAGCAGCCAAGGAGGGACAGAAGGCGAAGCTTTCTTT.

This clonotype was observed a few times. The chain recombines TRBV20-1 with TRBJ1-1, with D tentatively TRBD1 (6 bases). V dropped 5 bases and J dropped 5 bases, with 24 bases sitting between them. Germline V gene lookup returns CDR1 DFQATT and CDR2 SNEGSKA (reference sequence). The CDR3 consists of 16 residues. The CDR3 loop reads CSAPPPPDRPYTEAFF. The CDR3 bases are TGCAGTGCTCCCCCGCCCCCCGACAGGCCATATACTGAAGCTTTCTTT.

CDR3 region: CASSLHGTANTGELFF. The CDR3 region has the DNA TGTGCCAGCAGCCTACATGGGACAGCGAACACCGGGGAGCTGTTTTTT. The V and J genes are TRBV7-3 and TRBJ2-2; 7 bases align to TRBD1. The CDR3 length is 16 residues. J gave up 0 bases and V 5 bases, and 6 bases lay outside the gene matches. Germline V gene data show CDR1 as SGHTA and CDR2 as FQGTGA.

The gene calls are TRBV9 and TRBJ2-3, with 7 bases identical to TRBD1. CDR3 size: 15 residues. J lost 4 bases, V lost 0 bases, and 5 bases had no gene match. Germline-derived CDR1 and CDR2 are SGDLS and YYNGEE. The CDR3 DNA reads TGTGCCAGCAGCGTAGAGACAGGGCGGGCAGATACGCAGTATTTT. Its translation is CASSVETGRADTQYF.

The chain links TRBV6-6 to TRBJ1-6, with TRBD1 matching 7 bases. With 5 bases clipped from V and 7 bases from J, the junction kept 2 bases outside the gene matches. This CDR3 has 13 amino acids. Germline V gene data show CDR1 as MNHNY and CDR2 as SVGAGI (reference sequence). The CDR3 DNA follows: TGTGCCAGCAGTACAGGGGCGAATTCACCCCTCCACTTT. The encoded protein is CASSTGANSPLHF.

This clonotype was picked up many times. The junction departs from germline at one end; a sequencing error may be responsible. The J gene is TRBJ1-1, the V gene TRBV6-2 or TRBV6-3; TRBD1 aligns across 7 bases. The germline gives CDR1 MNHEY, CDR2 SVGEGT. CDR3 length: 13 amino acids. CDR3 DNA: TGTGCCAGCAGTTTACAGGGGAACGCTGAAGCTTTCTTT. Amino acid sequence: CASSLQGNAEAFF.

The chain employs TRBV6-1 and TRBJ2-3; the D is unclear. The CDR3 extends over 16 amino acids. CDR1 and CDR2 (germline): MNHNS, SASEGT. Trimming shortened V by 0 bases and J by 2 bases, and 12 bases separated the two germline ends. For the CDR3, the DNA is TGTGCCAGCAGTGAAGCGCCAGGCCACCTCACAGATACGCAGTATTTT. This sequence encodes CASSEAPGHLTDTQYF.

The rearrangement links TRBV7-2 to TRBJ1-2; D not resolved. CDR3 length: 14 residues. Deletions cut 2 bases from V and 2 bases from J, with 9 bases between. Per the germline V gene, CDR1 is SGHTA and CDR2 is FQGNSA. CDR3 amino acids: CASSLPRGNYGYTF. The CDR3 DNA follows: TGTGCCAGCAGCTTACCCCGAGGGAACTATGGCTACACCTTC. Based on the CDR3 plus reference TRBV7-2 and TRBJ1-2, the full variable domain is GAGVSQSPSNKVTEKGKDVELRCDPISGHTALYWYRQSLGQGLEFLIYFQGNSAPDKSGLPSDRFSAERTGGSVSTLTIQRTQQEDSAVYLCASSLPRGNYGYTFGSGTRLTVV.

The J gene is TRBJ1-5, the V gene TRBV6-5, with D possibly TRBD1 on 6 matching bases. V was cut by 6 bases and J by 7 bases, with 16 bases left in between. The CDR3 has 14 residues. Germline lookup yields CDR1 MNHEY and CDR2 SVGAGI. CDR3 DNA sequence: TGTGCCAGCAGAACTACAGGGACTGGGCAGCCCCAGCATTTT. Protein: CASRTTGTGQPQHF.

V gene TRBV10-3 combines with J gene TRBJ2-7; the match to TRBD1 covers 7 bases. Germline lookup yields CDR1 ENHRY and CDR2 SYGVKD. The CDR3 length is 13 residues. V was pared by 6 bases and J by 0 bases, with 2 bases of the junction left unmatched. The CDR3 nucleotides are TGTGCCATCAGCGGGACAGACTCCTACGAGCAGTACTTC. Residues: CAISGTDSYEQYF.

The rearrangement joins TRBV13 to TRBJ1-1; D might be TRBD1 (6 bases). The germline gives CDR1 PRHDT, CDR2 FYEKMQ (reference sequence). CDR3 length: 15 amino acids. The ends were cut back, 3 bases at V and 1 base at J, with 12 bases in the middle. For the CDR3, the DNA is TGTGCCAGCAGCTTCCCGGGGGCCCAGAACACTGAAGCTTTCTTT. Amino acid sequence: CASSFPGAQNTEAFF.

The CDR3: CASSLSRDHTGELFF. CDR3 nucleotides: TGTGCCAGCAGCTTAAGCAGGGATCACACCGGGGAGCTGTTTTTT. The J gene is TRBJ2-2, the V gene TRBV7-3; D is perhaps TRBD1 (5 bases). This CDR3 contains 15 residues. Germline V gene sequence: CDR1 SGHTA, CDR2 FQGTGA. V dropped 1 base and J dropped 3 bases, with 9 bases sitting between them.

Many counts were recorded for this clonotype. This chain links TRBV5-1 with TRBJ2-7; TRBD1 agrees at 9 bases. With V trimmed by 2 bases and J by 6 bases, 9 bases remained unmatched. The germline V gene encodes CDR1 SGHRS and CDR2 YFSETQ. The CDR3 loop spans 15 amino acids. As DNA, the CDR3 is TGCGCCAGCAGCTTACGGGGACAGGGCTTCTCCGAGCAGTACGTC. Protein product: CASSLRGQGFSEQYV.

This clonotype was counted a few times. The chain recombines TRBV5-1 with TRBJ2-3; weak D call: TRBD2 (5 bases). CDR3 size: 14 residues. V gave up 4 bases and J gave up 8 bases, with 17 bases separating them. The germline V gene has CDR1 SGHRS and CDR2 YFSETQ. The CDR3, as DNA: TGCGCCAGCAGCCCGGATACCGGGGTCGGTACGCAGTATTTT. Translation: CASSPDTGVGTQYF.